Presented here are 21 T cell receptor beta chains from one specimen sequenced in a study of graft-versus-host responses after intestinal transplantation. Sequenced by immunoSEQ multiplex PCR; TCRdb stores in-frame clones only, minus some. Counted here are about 82,000 clones, 90% to 95% occurring once; the ten biggest clones make up approximately 0.1%. These receptors have no identified antigens. The specimen was unstimulated CD4+ T cells sorted from spleen or lymph node cells, collected before intestinal transplant. These receptors were taken from a human donor who received an intestinal transplant.

V is TRBV7-6 and J is TRBJ2-1; 8 positions agree with TRBD1. The V and J ends lost 3 bases and 5 bases, in that order; junction bases with no gene match: 6. Germline CDR1 SGHVS, CDR2 FNYEAQ. The CDR3 is made up of 15 amino acids. The CDR3 DNA reads as TGTGCCAGCAGCTTCGGACAGGGAAAAAACAATGAGCAGTTCTTC. Its translation: CASSFGQGKNNEQFF.

CDR3 protein: CASSDPGQAGYEQYF. As DNA, the CDR3 is TGTGCCAGCAGCGATCCGGGACAGGCGGGTTACGAGCAGTACTTC. The rearrangement joins TRBV7-2 to TRBJ2-7, with 8 bases identical to TRBD1. Germline values: CDR1 SGHTA, CDR2 FQGNSA. V was clipped by 5 bases and J by 4 bases; unmatched bases: 10. The length of the CDR3 is 15 residues.

The genes are TRBV2 and TRBJ2-5, with no clear D. This CDR3 is built from 14 residues. Trimming cost V 7 bases and J 4 bases, with 16 bases left between them. Germline CDR1 and CDR2: SNHLY and FYNNEI. The CDR3 spells CASTSTDGRETQYF. The CDR3 DNA is TGTGCCAGCACCTCGACCGATGGGCGAGAGACCCAGTACTTC.

The chain has TRBV12-5 and TRBJ1-1; 10 nucleotides match TRBD1. V shed 5 bases, J shed 2 bases, and the junction held 5 bases outside the gene matches. Germline CDR1 reads LGHNT; CDR2 reads FRNRAP. There are 15 residues in the CDR3. The CDR3 sequence is CASGPGQGFNTEAFF. The DNA for the CDR3 is TGTGCTAGTGGTCCGGGACAGGGGTTTAACACTGAAGCTTTCTTT.

This chain joins TRBV9 and TRBJ2-3; 7 bases match TRBD1. From germline, CDR1 is SGDLS and CDR2 YYNGEE. After removal of 4 bases from V and 1 base from J, the junction contained 6 bases not matched to a gene. The CDR3 extends over 15 amino acids. CDR3 bases: TGTGCCAGCAGCTCCCGCGGACAGGGCACAGATACGCAGTATTTT. Encoded protein: CASSSRGQGTDTQYF.

The genes are TRBV7-2 and TRBJ2-2; no definite D call. Germline values: CDR1 SGHTA, CDR2 FQGNSA. Between the trimmed V and J ends, which lost 4 bases and 8 bases, there was a span of 14 bases. The CDR3 totals 14 residues. Written as DNA, the CDR3 is TGTGCCAGCAGCTCATCACCGGGTGCGGGGGAGCTGTTTTTT. It encodes CASSSSPGAGELFF.

The chain carries TRBV4-3 and TRBJ1-2; weak D call: TRBD1 (6 bases). V lost 1 base to trimming and J lost 7 bases, with 13 bases between them. This CDR3 spans 14 amino acids. CDR1 and CDR2 from the germline V gene are LGHNA and YSLEER. The CDR3 reads CASSQGGGLGGYTF. Here the CDR3 DNA reads TGCGCCAGCAGCCAAGGGGGGGGGCTTGGTGGCTACACCTTC.

J is TRBJ1-5 and V is TRBV2, with D tentatively TRBD1 (6 bases). V lost 7 bases, J lost 5 bases, and 24 bases lay in between. Germline V lookup: CDR1 SNHLY, CDR2 FYNNEI. The CDR3 length is 17 residues. The CDR3, as DNA: TGTGCCAGCACCCAAAGGAGGGGGGGCTCGACGGATCAGCCCCAGCATTTT. Its translation: CASTQRRGGSTDQPQHF.

This clone showed up just once. V gene TRBV15 combines with J gene TRBJ1-4, with D possibly TRBD1 on 5 matching bases. The CDR3 sequence is 15 residues long. From germline, CDR1 is LNHNV and CDR2 YYDKDF (reference sequence). V was trimmed by 1 base and J by 5 bases, leaving 11 bases between them. CDR3: CATSRGGAENEKLFF. CDR3 DNA: TGTGCCACCAGCAGAGGTGGGGCAGAAAATGAAAAACTGTTTTTT.

V and J are TRBV5-1 and TRBJ2-2; 8 bases align to TRBD2. V was clipped by 0 bases and J by 3 bases; unmatched bases: 4. Germline V gene sequence: CDR1 SGHRS, CDR2 YFSETQ. CDR3 length: 16 amino acids. The CDR3 coding sequence is TGCGCCAGCAGCTTGGCAGCGGGGGCTTACACCGGGGAGCTGTTTTTT. This codes for CASSLAAGAYTGELFF.

This rearrangement joins TRBV7-8 to TRBJ1-2; TRBD1 aligns across 10 bases. CDR1 is SGHVS and CDR2 is FQNEAQ in the germline V gene. The CDR3 runs to 16 residues. V trimming: 3 bases; J trimming: 2 bases; junction bases outside the gene matches: 6. CDR3 loop: CASSFDGTGVNYGYTF. The DNA for the CDR3 is TGTGCCAGCAGCTTCGACGGGACAGGGGTGAACTATGGCTACACCTTC.

The chain links TRBV5-1 to TRBJ2-3; D remains unclear. There are 14 residues in the CDR3. Germline V lookup: CDR1 SGHRS, CDR2 YFSETQ. V lost 0 bases to trimming and J lost 2 bases, with 7 bases between them. The CDR3 DNA reads TGCGCCAGCAGCTTGGGTTCAGTCACAGATACGCAGTATTTT. Amino acids: CASSLGSVTDTQYF.

The chain recombines TRBV30 with TRBJ1-2; 7 bases are a match to TRBD1. The ends lost 0 bases at V and 0 bases at J; junction bases unmatched: 4. CDR1 GTSNPN and CDR2 SVGIG come from the germline V gene (reference sequence). The CDR3 sequence is 15 residues long. CDR3 region: CAWSVRQGANYGYTF. The CDR3 DNA follows: TGTGCCTGGAGTGTACGACAGGGTGCTAACTATGGCTACACCTTC.

The rearrangement uses TRBV6-6 and TRBJ2-7, with a weak D call TRBD1 (6 bases). Trimming took off 5 bases at V and 2 bases at J, with 19 bases between the two ends. There are 16 residues in the CDR3. Looked up from germline, CDR1 is MNHNY and CDR2 is SVGAGI (reference sequence). The CDR3, as DNA: TGTGCCAGCAGTGCCGAGAGGACAGTGTACACCTACGAGCAGTACTTC. Protein: CASSAERTVYTYEQYF.

The J gene is TRBJ1-3, the V gene TRBV6-6; possible D gene TRBD1, 6 bases. With 0 bases removed from V and 2 bases from J, the gap between germline ends came to 11 bases. Per germline, CDR1 MNHNY and CDR2 SVGAGI (reference sequence). The CDR3 is 16 amino acids. Here the CDR3 reads CASSYSRPGAGNTIYF. The CDR3 DNA follows: TGTGCCAGCAGTTACTCGAGGCCAGGGGCTGGAAACACCATATATTTT.

The J gene is TRBJ2-7, the V gene TRBV6-5; 9 bases agree with TRBD1. The length of the CDR3 is 15 residues. V shed 0 bases and J 4 bases; nucleotides not matched to a gene: 4. Germline V gives CDR1 MNHEY, CDR2 SVGAGI. The CDR3 DNA reads TGTGCCAGCAGTTACTCCGGGACAGGGACGTACGAGCAGTACTTC. Its protein is CASSYSGTGTYEQYF.

The chain links TRBV29-1 to TRBJ1-2, with a possible D match to TRBD1 (5 bases). Trimming cost V 5 bases and J 0 bases, with 16 bases left between them. Germline assignment: CDR1 SQVTM and CDR2 ANQGSEA. The CDR3 spans 15 residues. CDR3 in amino acids: CSVILDTMANYGYTF. For the CDR3, the DNA is TGCAGCGTTATACTGGACACAATGGCTAACTATGGCTACACCTTC.

The chain employs TRBV2 and TRBJ2-5, with 9 bases that match TRBD1. The CDR3 has 15 amino acids. J lost 11 bases, V lost 3 bases, and 13 bases had no gene match. Germline V gene data show CDR1 as SNHLY and CDR2 as FYNNEI. The CDR3 sequence is CASSDPGQGGLEQYF. CDR3 in DNA: TGTGCCAGCAGTGATCCGGGACAGGGTGGGTTAGAGCAGTACTTC.

The CDR3 region is CASSLGGSYGYTF. CDR3 DNA sequence: TGCGCCAGCAGCTTGGGTGGCAGCTATGGCTACACCTTC. The chain is built from TRBV5-1 and TRBJ1-2, with D unresolved. Germline V lookup: CDR1 SGHRS, CDR2 YFSETQ. V lost 0 bases, J lost 4 bases, and 7 bases lay in between. The CDR3 is 13 residues long.

The chain recombines TRBV11-3 with TRBJ2-2; 11 bases line up with TRBD2. The V segment lost 5 bases and the J segment 6 bases; nucleotides outside the gene matches: 5. Germline V gene lookup returns CDR1 SGHNT and CDR2 YENEEA. The length of the CDR3 is 15 residues. The CDR3 DNA follows: TGTGCCAGCAGCGGTGAGACTAGCGGGGCCGGGGAGCTGTTTTTT. Its protein product is CASSGETSGAGELFF. Filled out from reference TRBV11-3 and TRBJ2-2, the complete variable domain reads EAGVVQSPRYKIIEKKQPVAFWCNPISGHNTLYWYLQNLGQGPELLIRYENEEAVDDSQLPKDRFSAERLKGVDSTLKIQPAELGDSAVYLCASSGETSGAGELFFGEGSRLTVL.

The genes are TRBV30 and TRBJ1-6; D is ambiguous. Trimming cost V 3 bases and J 0 bases, with 6 bases left between them. CDR1 and CDR2 (germline): GTSNPN, SVGIG (reference sequence). The CDR3 is made up of 14 amino acids. This CDR3 is CAWRTSSYNSPLHF. The CDR3 DNA follows: TGTGCCTGGAGAACGAGCTCCTATAATTCACCCCTCCACTTT.